These 17 T cell receptor beta chains were all obtained from the same sample, sequenced in a study of human T cells and chemical hapten exposure. MiXCR, run by TCRdb on the RACE reads, gives a single entry per CDR3 protein. The sample includes 200,000 to 300,000 distinct CDR3 sequences, 7% to 10% seen only once; the top ten take about 2.5%. Time point denoted: pre-sensitization, week 0. Treatment of the sample: therapeutic diphenylcyclopropenone sensitization with weekly scalp DPC. Sequencing was performed on whole blood, taken in connection with sensitization to the hapten diphenylcyclopropenone (DPC). These receptors originate from a woman aged 40 to 50 with alopecia areata. Some clones in this sample may be carry-over from other donors' samples.

This clonotype has only a few counts. V is TRBV7-2 and J is TRBJ2-7; D possibly uses TRBD1 or TRBD2 (5 bases each). Germline loops: CDR1 SGHTA, CDR2 FQGNSA. The CDR3 has 15 residues. With 5 bases removed from V and 7 bases from J, the gap between germline ends came to 21 bases. The CDR3 is CASSVTGTHQREQYF. CDR3 sequence (DNA): TGTGCCAGCAGCGTTACCGGGACCCACCAGCGGGAGCAGTACTTC.

This clonotype was recorded many times. This CDR3 reads CASSQSASGSYNEQFF. The CDR3 nucleotides read TGCGCCAGCAGCCAGTCGGCTAGCGGTTCCTACAATGAGCAGTTCTTC. This chain joins TRBV4-3 and TRBJ2-1; 7 nucleotides match TRBD2. Trimming cost V 3 bases and J 1 base; bases outside gene matches: 6. From germline, CDR1 is LGHNA and CDR2 YSLEER. The CDR3 consists of 16 residues.

The gene calls are TRBV12-3 or TRBV12-4 and TRBJ2-2; no clear D. Trimming took off 6 bases at V and 2 bases at J, with 13 bases between the two ends. The CDR3 runs 15 residues. Written as DNA, the CDR3 is TGTGCCAGCAGGTCCCGCGGTATAAACACCGGGGAGCTGTTTTTT. It encodes CASRSRGINTGELFF.

In its sample, this clonotype was seen a few times. This may be a read error: a much more frequent sequence differs by one nucleotide. The chain couples TRBV2 to TRBJ1-5, with 8 bases matching TRBD1. The CDR3 extends over 14 amino acids. The trim removed 6 bases at V and 2 bases at J, leaving 3 bases unmatched. Germline V lookup: CDR1 SNHLY, CDR2 FYNNEI. CDR3 region: CASSQGQGNQPQHF. The CDR3 DNA sequence: TGTGCCAGCAGCCAGGGACAGGGCAATCAGCCCCAGCATTTT.

The rearrangement uses TRBV5-5 and TRBJ2-7, with 9 nucleotides matching TRBD1. J gave up 3 bases and V 2 bases, and 9 bases lay outside the gene matches. Per germline, CDR1 SGHKS and CDR2 YYEKEE (reference sequence). This CDR3 has 16 residues. The CDR3 coding sequence is TGTGCCAGCAGCTTTGCTCCGGGACAGGGAGTCTACGAGCAGTACTTC. The encoded protein is CASSFAPGQGVYEQYF.

This rearrangement joins TRBV5-1 to TRBJ2-5; D not certain. The length of the CDR3 is 11 residues. With 5 bases removed from V and 5 bases from J, the gap between germline ends came to 7 bases. The germline V gene has CDR1 SGHRS and CDR2 YFSETQ. CDR3: CASREAETQYF. CDR3 DNA: TGCGCCAGCAGAGAGGCCGAGACCCAGTACTTC. Filled out from reference TRBV5-1 and TRBJ2-5, the complete variable domain reads KAGVTQTPRYLIKTRGQQVTLSCSPISGHRSVSWYQQTPGQGLQFLFEYFSETQRNKGNFPGRFSGRQFSNSRSEMNVSTLELGDSALYLCASREAETQYFGPGTRLLVL.

This clonotype came up a few times. One end of the junction varies from germline; a read error may be responsible. This chain links TRBV2 with TRBJ2-3; D is undetermined. Per germline, CDR1 SNHLY and CDR2 FYNNEI. There are 12 residues in the CDR3. The CDR3 region is CASREGTDTQYF. DNA for the CDR3: TGTGCCAGCAGGGAAGGGACAGATACGCAGTATTTT.

The rearrangement links TRBV6-2 or TRBV6-3 to TRBJ1-4; D perhaps matches TRBD1 (6 bases). Germline V CDR1 and CDR2: MNHEY, SVGEGT. The CDR3 spans 16 residues. The ends were cut back, 0 bases at V and 8 bases at J, with 16 bases in the middle. CDR3 protein: CASSYSPRGSNEKLFF. In DNA, the CDR3 is TGTGCCAGCAGTTACTCCCCCAGGGGTAGTAACGAAAAACTGTTTTTT.

The chain couples TRBV6-1 to TRBJ2-3; D remains unclear. The CDR3 is 12 amino acids. Trimming pared 10 bases from V and 0 bases from J, leaving 8 bases between. In germline, CDR1 is MNHNS, CDR2 SASEGT. CDR3 amino acids: CANMDSTDTQYF. DNA of the CDR3: TGTGCCAACATGGACAGCACAGATACGCAGTATTTT.

This clonotype has only a few counts. This chain connects TRBV12-3 or TRBV12-4 to TRBJ2-4, with 10 nucleotides matching TRBD1. Unmatched junction bases numbered 4, after V lost 5 bases and J lost 9 bases. The CDR3 runs to 13 residues. The CDR3 loop is CASSDRGQGIQYF. CDR3 DNA: TGTGCCAGCAGTGACAGGGGGCAGGGCATTCAGTACTTC.

This clonotype showed up many times. The chain carries TRBV12-3 or TRBV12-4 and TRBJ1-5; D remains unclear. CDR3 length: 11 residues. Between the trimmed V and J ends, which lost 7 bases and 9 bases, there was a span of 10 bases. Here the CDR3 reads CASTQNGPQHF. In DNA, the CDR3 is TGTGCCAGCACCCAAAACGGGCCCCAGCATTTT.

This clonotype showed up just a few times. This sequence joins TRBV12-3 or TRBV12-4 and TRBJ2-1; 14 positions match TRBD2. The CDR3 contains 20 residues. The V and J ends lost 6 bases and 0 bases, in that order; junction bases with no gene match: 13. The CDR3 here is CASSPSPGTSGSPSYNEQFF. The CDR3 DNA follows: TGTGCCAGCAGCCCTTCTCCCGGGACTAGCGGGAGTCCCTCCTACAATGAGCAGTTCTTC.

This clonotype was counted only a few times. The chain combines TRBV5-1 with TRBJ2-5; 9 bases match TRBD1. V trimming: 4 bases; J trimming: 1 base; junction bases outside the gene matches: 8. From germline, CDR1 is SGHRS and CDR2 YFSETQ. The CDR3 consists of 16 residues. The CDR3 is CASSPGDRASQETQYF. The DNA of the CDR3 is TGCGCCAGCAGCCCCGGGGACAGGGCCAGCCAAGAGACCCAGTACTTC.

This clonotype has only a few counts. This chain joins TRBV12-3 or TRBV12-4 and TRBJ2-2, with 9 bases that match TRBD1. This CDR3 region has 15 residues. V shed 1 base and J 3 bases; nucleotides not matched to a gene: 0. Written as DNA, the CDR3 is TGTGCCAGCAGTTTAGGACAGGGGGACACCGGGGAGCTGTTTTTT. It yields the protein CASSLGQGDTGELFF.

This clonotype was counted many times. The V and J genes are TRBV28 and TRBJ2-1; 13 bases match TRBD2. J lost 8 bases, V lost 5 bases, and 9 bases had no gene match. The CDR3 is 16 amino acids. Germline V gene sequence: CDR1 MDHEN, CDR2 SYDVKM. CDR3 in DNA: TGTGCCAGCAGTACCGGACTAGCGGGAGAGGGTGATGAGCAGTTCTTC. Translated: CASSTGLAGEGDEQFF.

This clonotype was seen a handful of times. The J gene is TRBJ1-2, the V gene TRBV4-2, with D possibly TRBD1 on 6 matching bases. V dropped 0 bases and J dropped 7 bases, with 18 bases sitting between them. This CDR3 region has 16 residues. CDR1 and CDR2 from the germline V gene are LGHNA and YNFKEQ. The CDR3 region is CASSQDPWTANPGYTF. CDR3 nucleotide sequence: TGTGCCAGCAGCCAAGATCCATGGACAGCCAATCCTGGCTACACCTTC.

This clonotype was detected a few times. V usage is TRBV5-5 and J usage is TRBJ2-1; D unresolved. This CDR3 region has 13 residues. Trimming removed 0 bases from V and 8 bases from J, with 9 bases in between. CDR1 is SGHKS, CDR2 YYEKEE, per germline (reference sequence). The CDR3 is CASSLANIDEQFF. For the CDR3, the DNA is TGTGCCAGCAGCTTGGCCAATATTGATGAGCAGTTCTTC.